This entry describes one T cell receptor beta chain. This sample is part of a study of identical twins. TCRdb recomputed calls from the 5' RACE reads with MiXCR, one row per CDR3 protein. The data show about 220,000 distinct CDR3 sequences, approximately 9% seen once. The CDR3 has 16 residues. Unmatched junction bases numbered 8, after V lost 6 bases and J lost 2 bases. Sequencing was performed on memory (CD45RO+) T cells sorted from blood. The chain combines TRBV12-3 or TRBV12-4 with TRBJ2-1, with 9 bases lining up with TRBD1. The clonotype was recovered from a woman under 30 in good health. CDR3 in DNA: TGTGCCAGCAGCTTACAGGGGGCGACCCCCTACAATGAGCAGTTCTTC. Protein: CASSLQGATPYNEQFF.